This T cell receptor (beta chain) originates from a study of T cells in women clearing cervical HPV infection. Study context: With HLA typing for only a few women, HLA confounding remains possible.

Produced via immunoSEQ multiplex PCR; TCRdb's table is partial and in-frame only. This table lists about 21,000 clones. As to this clone: The sequenced fragment ends 3 residues before the CDR3 boundary, so the rest is inferred from the germline J gene.

Between the trimmed V and J ends, which lost 0 bases and 8 bases, there was a span of 13 bases. Per the germline V gene, CDR1 is SGHTA and CDR2 is FQGTGA. The CDR3 length is 15 residues. The sequencing input was blood buffy coat. The sequence was collected from a woman aged 18-69 years with a cervical HPV16 infection that either progressed to CIN3+ or cleared (not recorded which). The chain links TRBV7-3 to TRBJ1-4; TRBD1 might be the D (5 bases). The sequenced part of the CDR3 DNA is TGTGCCAGCAGCTTAACGGGAGGGGCTGGGGAAAAA. Amino acids: CASSLTGGAGEK. The whole CDR3 reads CASSLTGGAGEKLFF. The full variable domain, completed using reference TRBV7-3 and TRBJ1-4, is GAGVSQTPSNKVTEKGKYVELRCDPISGHTALYWYRQSLGQGPEFLIYFQGTGAADDSGLPNDRFFAVRPEGSVSTLKIQRTERGDSAVYLCASSLTGGAGEKLFFGSGTQLSVL.